Each of the 5 T cell receptor beta chains below was sequenced from the same sample in a study. One entry per CDR3 protein, called by TCRdb with MiXCR from the 5' RACE reads. The repertoire includes about 41,000 distinct CDR3 sequences, 29% of them detected once, and roughly 3.7% sits in the top ten. The sequenced sample consisted of memory CD4+ T cells sorted from a lymph node. The subset is: memory CD4+ T cells, CD4+CD45RO+CD25-. The source is a female donor with breast cancer.

With respect to this clonotype: The CDR3 does not end in the conserved phenylalanine or tryptophan, so this is likely a read error. The V and J genes are TRBV12-3 or TRBV12-4 and TRBJ2-3, with D tentatively TRBD1 (5 bases). This CDR3 is 14 amino acids long. Trimming took 10 bases from V and 1 from J, leaving 15 bases between them. The CDR3 loop reads CATATWGGTDTQYL. The CDR3 DNA sequence: TGTGCCACCGCCACATGGGGCGGCACAGATACGCAGTATCTT.

This clonotype showed up just a few times. The rearrangement uses TRBV9 and TRBJ2-2; perhaps TRBD2 as D (6 bases). The length of the CDR3 is 13 residues. Trimming removed 4 bases at V and 6 bases at J, with 10 bases between. Germline CDR1 is SGDLS and CDR2 is YYNGEE. In DNA, the CDR3 is TGTGCCAGCAGCCTAAGCGGGTCCGGGGAGCTGTTTTTT. Amino acid sequence: CASSLSGSGELFF.

In its sample, this clonotype was seen a few times. The chain employs TRBV6-1 and TRBJ1-2, with D perhaps matching TRBD1 (5 bases). V was trimmed by 2 bases and J by 0 bases, leaving 10 bases between them. The CDR3 extends over 15 amino acids. CDR1 is MNHNS and CDR2 is SASEGT in the germline V gene. This CDR3 reads CASSEIGGPNYGYTF. The CDR3 coding sequence is TGTGCCAGCAGTGAAATCGGGGGACCTAACTATGGCTACACCTTC.

The sample holds one count of this clonotype. V usage is TRBV7-9 and J usage is TRBJ1-2; D uncertain. V dropped 5 bases and J dropped 6 bases, with 7 bases sitting between them. The CDR3 contains 11 residues. CDR1 and CDR2 from the germline V gene are SEHNR and FQNEAQ (reference sequence). CDR3 sequence (DNA): TGTGCCAGCAGCACACCTCATGGCTACACCTTC. Its protein product is CASSTPHGYTF.

V usage is TRBV28 and J usage is TRBJ2-3, with D uncertain. The CDR3 consists of 11 residues. CDR1 and CDR2 from the germline V gene are MDHEN and SYDVKM. V was clipped by 7 bases and J by 1 base, with 3 bases between them. CDR3 DNA sequence: TGTGCCAGCATGGGCACAGATACGCAGTATTTT. This sequence encodes CASMGTDTQYF. Complete variable domain (other parts from reference TRBV28 and TRBJ2-3): DVKVTQSSRYLVKRTGEKVFLECVQDMDHENMFWYRQDPGLGLRLIYFSYDVKMKEKGDIPEGYSVSREKKERFSLILESASTNQTSMYLCASMGTDTQYFGPGTRLTVL.